One and the same sample provided the 28 T cell receptor beta chains below, sequenced in a study of blood T cells in healthy people across ages. With a J-beta primer mix and a sample-barcoded 5' primer, a second PCR ran about 6 to 11 cycles. TCRdb processed the 5' RACE reads anew with MiXCR; each CDR3 protein has one entry. The table lists about a million distinct CDR3 sequences, roughly 51% of them singletons. The material sequenced was blood. Source of these receptors: a woman aged 55-70 years in good health.

The chain couples TRBV7-9 to TRBJ1-2, with D tentatively TRBD1 (5 bases). The germline V gene encodes CDR1 SEHNR and CDR2 FQNEAQ (reference sequence). The CDR3 runs to 16 residues. The V end was cut by 3 bases, the J end by 4 bases, with 18 bases between. CDR3 sequence: CASSLRTGDGVYGYTF. CDR3 nucleotide sequence: TGTGCCAGCAGCTTGAGAACAGGAGATGGTGTCTATGGCTACACCTTC.

V gene TRBV6-5 combines with J gene TRBJ2-3; possible D gene TRBD2, 5 bases. Trimming removed 10 bases at V and 0 bases at J, with 14 bases between. The CDR3 spans 14 residues. Germline lookup yields CDR1 MNHEY and CDR2 SVGAGI. CDR3 region: CATSRTGSTDTQYF. In DNA, the CDR3 is TGTGCCACATCGAGGACTGGGAGCACAGATACGCAGTATTTT.

The gene calls are TRBV5-1 and TRBJ2-5; 7 nucleotides align to TRBD2. The CDR3 spans 17 residues. Germline CDR1 reads SGHRS; CDR2 reads YFSETQ. The J segment lost 11 bases and the V segment lost 3 bases, leaving 22 bases of the junction unmatched. In DNA form, the CDR3 reads TGCGCCAGCAGCTCAGGGTTCTCGCAGGACCCTCTGCGGGGGCAGTACTTC. Its translation is CASSSGFSQDPLRGQYF.

The chain couples TRBV20-1 to TRBJ2-1, with D perhaps TRBD1 (7 bases). This CDR3 is 14 amino acids long. The V end lost 8 bases, the J end lost 0 bases, and 14 bases lay between the germline ends. Germline assignment: CDR1 DFQATT and CDR2 SNEGSKA (reference sequence). DNA for the CDR3: TGCAGTCCTTCAGGGGGGAGCTCCTACAATGAGCAGTTCTTC. Amino acids: CSPSGGSSYNEQFF.

This clonotype appeared a few times. The V and J genes are TRBV27 and TRBJ2-7, with D possibly TRBD2 on 6 matching bases. This CDR3 spans 18 amino acids. V was trimmed by 4 bases and J by 6 bases, leaving 28 bases between them. Germline V gene data show CDR1 as MNHEY and CDR2 as SMNVEV (reference sequence). The CDR3 spells CASSSSSDRAIYAIEQYF. CDR3 in DNA: TGTGCCAGCAGTTCCTCTAGCGATCGAGCAATTTACGCGATCGAGCAGTACTTC.

As DNA, the CDR3 is TGTGCCAGCAGCTTAGAAGGGGGTCTTTCCTACAATGAGCAGTTCTTC. Protein product: CASSLEGGLSYNEQFF. The V gene is TRBV7-2, the J gene TRBJ2-1; possible D gene TRBD1, 6 bases. The length of the CDR3 is 16 residues. The V gene's germline CDR1 is SGHTA and CDR2 FQGNSA. Trimming left V 1 base short and J 1 base short, with 11 bases between.

The rearrangement uses TRBV20-1 and TRBJ2-7; tentatively, D is TRBD1 (5 bases). The CDR3 spans 13 residues. V lost 5 bases, J lost 1 base, and 12 bases lay in between. CDR1 and CDR2 from the germline V gene are DFQATT and SNEGSKA (reference sequence). The CDR3 nucleotides read TGCAGTGCTCTAAAGACAGCATCCTACGAGCAGTACTTC. Translation: CSALKTASYEQYF.

The sample holds many counts of this clonotype. J is TRBJ2-5 and V is TRBV4-3; 9 nucleotides align to TRBD2. The CDR3 spans 17 residues. The ends lost 0 bases at V and 4 bases at J; junction bases unmatched: 9. Germline loops: CDR1 LGHNA, CDR2 YSLEER. In DNA, the CDR3 is TGCGCCAGCAGCCAAGAATCCCCACGAGCGGGAGGAGAGACCCAGTACTTC. This gives the protein CASSQESPRAGGETQYF.

This clonotype has a handful of counts. The chain is built from TRBV12-3 or TRBV12-4 and TRBJ2-3, with a weak D call TRBD1 (6 bases). CDR3 length: 15 amino acids. V dropped 6 bases and J dropped 2 bases, with 15 bases sitting between them. The CDR3 is CASRLQGLNTDTQYF. CDR3 DNA: TGTGCCAGCAGACTCCAGGGGCTGAACACAGATACGCAGTATTTT.

The chain joins TRBV10-3 to TRBJ1-4; D may be TRBD1 (6 bases). The germline V and J ends were trimmed by 5 bases and 8 bases, with 18 bases remaining between them. CDR3 length: 15 residues. Germline CDR1 and CDR2: ENHRY and SYGVKD. The CDR3 DNA reads TGTGCCATCAGTCTCGGGGGGCTGATCGGAGAAAAACTGTTTTTT. Translating gives CAISLGGLIGEKLFF.

This clonotype was picked up a small number of times. The chain has TRBV20-1 and TRBJ2-4, with 10 bases matching TRBD2. The CDR3 spans 17 residues. CDR1 DFQATT and CDR2 SNEGSKA come from the germline V gene (reference sequence). Germline trimming cut 5 bases from V and 8 bases from J; bases unmatched to any gene: 18. In DNA, the CDR3 is TGCAGTGCTCCCCTAGTCGTACTAGCGGGGAGTGAGGACATTCAGTACTTC. Translating gives CSAPLVVLAGSEDIQYF.

Regarding this clonotype: A read error may account for a junction end that differs from germline. The V and J genes are TRBV6-6 and TRBJ2-7; D remains unclear. The CDR3 sequence is 14 residues long. Looked up from germline, CDR1 is MNHNY and CDR2 is SVGAGI (reference sequence). The CDR3 loop reads CASSHSSGNFEQYF. The CDR3 region has the DNA TGTGCCAGCAGTCACTCGTCCGGAAATTTCGAGCAGTACTTC.

The chain joins TRBV29-1 to TRBJ1-5; no definite D call. CDR3 length: 13 amino acids. Between the trimmed V and J ends, which lost 6 bases and 6 bases, there was a span of 15 bases. CDR1 and CDR2 (germline): SQVTM, ANQGSEA. CDR3 residues: CSVLSQNGQPQHF. In DNA form, the CDR3 reads TGCAGCGTACTGTCCCAGAACGGTCAGCCCCAGCATTTT. The full variable domain, its missing parts supplied by reference TRBV29-1 and TRBJ1-5, is SAVISQKPSRDICQRGTSLTIQCQVDSQVTMMFWYRQQPGQSLTLIATANQGSEATYESGFVIDKFPISRPNLTFSTLTVSNMSPEDSSIYLCSVLSQNGQPQHFGDGTRLSIL.

The chain has TRBV27 and TRBJ2-7; D is ambiguous. The germline gives CDR1 MNHEY, CDR2 SMNVEV (reference sequence). This CDR3 is 16 amino acids long. The V end was cut by 3 bases, the J end by 0 bases, with 15 bases between. The CDR3 here is CASSFTADAFSYEQYF. CDR3 DNA sequence: TGTGCCAGCAGTTTTACCGCAGACGCCTTCTCCTACGAGCAGTACTTC.

A remark on this clonotype: Because it lacks the conserved phenylalanine or tryptophan at the end, this CDR3 is likely a read error. The chain joins TRBV4-1 to TRBJ2-3; D is undetermined. This CDR3 comprises 15 residues. The V and J ends lost 0 bases and 4 bases respectively, with 11 bases between them. The germline gives CDR1 MGHRA, CDR2 YSYEKL. CDR3 coding DNA: TGCGCCAGCAGCCAAGAGGGCTCAAAGGCAGATACGCAGTATTCT. This encodes CASSQEGSKADTQYS.

The rearrangement uses TRBV7-3 and TRBJ2-5; D is possibly TRBD2 (5 bases). The germline V and J ends were trimmed by 5 bases and 5 bases, with 18 bases remaining between them. The CDR3 totals 15 residues. Germline CDR1 reads SGHTA; CDR2 reads FQGTGA. The CDR3 DNA follows: TGTGCCAGCAGCCCTAAAGGACTCATGGGGGAGACCCAGTACTTC. It yields the protein CASSPKGLMGETQYF. The variable domain in full, completed from reference TRBV7-3 and TRBJ2-5, reads GAGVSQTPSNKVTEKGKYVELRCDPISGHTALYWYRQSLGQGPEFLIYFQGTGAADDSGLPNDRFFAVRPEGSVSTLKIQRTERGDSAVYLCASSPKGLMGETQYFGPGTRLLVL.

This clonotype showed up just a few times. The V call is TRBV20-1, the J call TRBJ2-7; TRBD2 matches 14 bases. Germline CDR1 DFQATT, CDR2 SNEGSKA (reference sequence). V was pared by 5 bases and J by 2 bases, with 2 bases of the junction left unmatched. The CDR3 is 14 amino acids. The DNA for the CDR3 is TGCAGTGCTGGGACTAGCGGGAGTGCCTACGAGCAGTACTTC. Translating it yields CSAGTSGSAYEQYF.

In its sample, this clonotype was seen a few times. The rearrangement joins TRBV5-1 to TRBJ2-1; 13 positions match TRBD2. The trim removed 4 bases at V and 2 bases at J, leaving 9 bases unmatched. Germline CDR1 SGHRS, CDR2 YFSETQ. The CDR3 sequence is 18 residues long. CDR3 in amino acids: CASSRGTSGMGPYNEQFF. CDR3 in DNA: TGCGCCAGCAGCCGGGGGACTAGCGGGATGGGCCCCTACAATGAGCAGTTCTTC. The full variable domain, completed using reference TRBV5-1 and TRBJ2-1, is KAGVTQTPRYLIKTRGQQVTLSCSPISGHRSVSWYQQTPGQGLQFLFEYFSETQRNKGNFPGRFSGRQFSNSRSEMNVSTLELGDSALYLCASSRGTSGMGPYNEQFFGPGTRLTVL.

About this clonotype itself: Germline is not matched at one junction end, which may reflect a read error. The V and J genes are TRBV5-1 and TRBJ2-7; 8 positions agree with TRBD2. The CDR3 covers 15 residues. CDR1 SGHRS and CDR2 YFSETQ come from the germline V gene. The CDR3 here is CASSTLAGTHYELYF. The CDR3 region has the DNA TGCGCCAGCAGCACCTTAGCGGGAACCCACTACGAGCTGTACTTC.

CDR3 coding DNA: TGTGCCAGCAGTTACGGGACTAGCGGGAGTTCCTTCATCTACGAGCAGTACTTC. Its translation: CASSYGTSGSSFIYEQYF. This chain joins TRBV6-2 or TRBV6-3 and TRBJ2-7, with 14 bases matching TRBD2. V lost 2 bases, J lost 3 bases, and 9 bases stayed unmatched. Germline CDR1 and CDR2: MNHEY and SVGEGT. The CDR3 consists of 18 residues.

This clonotype has just a few counts. This chain links TRBV5-5 with TRBJ2-7; 9 bases are shared with TRBD2. The germline gives CDR1 SGHKS, CDR2 YYEKEE (reference sequence). Trimming took 1 base from V and 4 from J; bases not matched to a gene: 6. The CDR3 spans 15 residues. CDR3 coding DNA: TGTGCCAGCAGCTTGAGACTAGCGGAACTATACGAGCAGTACTTC. This translates into CASSLRLAELYEQYF.

The chain carries TRBV4-2 and TRBJ1-5; D gene uncertain. With 1 base removed from V and 0 bases from J, the gap between germline ends came to 10 bases. The CDR3 totals 16 residues. Germline CDR1 LGHNA, CDR2 YNFKEQ. CDR3 in DNA: TGTGCCAGCAGCCAAGCGTACCCCAATAGCAATCAGCCCCAGCATTTT. Translation gives CASSQAYPNSNQPQHF.

The V and J genes are TRBV7-9 and TRBJ2-5, with a weak D call TRBD2 (5 bases). From germline, CDR1 is SEHNR and CDR2 FQNEAQ (reference sequence). V lost 5 bases and J 0 bases, leaving 16 bases between the germline ends. The CDR3 sequence is 16 residues long. The CDR3, as DNA: TGTGCCAGCAGCCCTCCAGCGGCAGTGTACCAAGAGACCCAGTACTTC. This codes for CASSPPAAVYQETQYF.

This clonotype was observed a few times. The J gene is TRBJ1-5, the V gene TRBV20-1, with a tentative D call TRBD1 (6 bases). The CDR3 is made up of 13 amino acids. The germline V gene encodes CDR1 DFQATT and CDR2 SNEGSKA (reference sequence). V was pared by 7 bases and J by 2 bases, with 12 bases between. The CDR3 DNA sequence: TGCAGTGTCATGGACAGAGGCAATCAGCCCCAGCATTTT. Translation gives CSVMDRGNQPQHF.

This clonotype has a handful of counts. The V gene is TRBV5-1, the J gene TRBJ2-1; 12 bases match TRBD2. Germline loops: CDR1 SGHRS, CDR2 YFSETQ. The V segment lost 4 bases and the J segment 1 base; nucleotides outside the gene matches: 12. The CDR3 runs 19 residues. CDR3 sequence: CASSPRSTSGSGSYNEQFF. The CDR3, as DNA: TGCGCCAGCAGCCCCCGGTCGACTAGCGGGAGTGGGTCCTACAATGAGCAGTTCTTC.

This clonotype was seen more than once but under ten times. J is TRBJ1-4 and V is TRBV3-1, with D hard to call. The germline V gene has CDR1 LGHDT and CDR2 YNNKEL (reference sequence). The CDR3 length is 15 residues. The V end was cut by 5 bases, the J end by 6 bases, with 16 bases between. In nucleotides, the CDR3 is TGTGCCAGCAGCAATAGACTGGAGGCGGATGAAAAACTGTTTTTT. Its translation: CASSNRLEADEKLFF.

The genes are TRBV10-3 and TRBJ2-6, with 8 nucleotides matching TRBD1. V lost 9 bases, J lost 0 bases, and 7 bases stayed unmatched. CDR3 length equals 16 residues. CDR1 and CDR2 from the germline V gene are ENHRY and SYGVKD. The CDR3 here is CAIPTGASSGANVLTF. DNA for the CDR3: TGTGCCATACCGACAGGGGCGAGCTCTGGGGCCAACGTCCTGACTTTC.

The V gene is TRBV7-2, the J gene TRBJ2-5; D not resolved. Judging by the DNA end, TRBJ2-7 fits better; the J call may be wrong. The CDR3 spans 11 residues. Germline loops: CDR1 SGHTA, CDR2 FQGNSA. DNA of the CDR3: TGTGCCAGCAGCTCCCACTGCGAGCAGTACTTC. Its translation is CASSSHCEQYF.